The clone carrying this T cell receptor beta chain was seen repeatedly, ten times or more. Per germline, CDR1 SGDLS and CDR2 YYNGEE. This CDR3 comprises 14 residues. Between the trimmed V and J ends, which lost 3 bases and 3 bases, there was a span of 12 bases. This sample is drawn from a study of identical twins. TCRdb reanalysed the 5' RACE reads using MiXCR and keeps one entry per CDR3 protein. This repertoire shows 700,000 or so distinct CDR3 sequences, around 20% found once; its top ten account for approximately 4.5%. The data also belong to a second study, concerning T cells expressing NK-cell markers.

The chain couples TRBV9 to TRBJ1-2; possibly TRBD1 for D (5 bases). This receptor was identified in a young woman in good health. The sequenced material came from PBMCs. The CDR3 reads CASSEGTDHYGYTF. The CDR3 coding sequence is TGTGCCAGCAGCGAGGGGACGGACCACTATGGCTACACCTTC.